The rows below give T cell receptor beta chains drawn from one sample of a study of cytomegalovirus exposure and HLA in healthy donors. Generated by immunoSEQ multiplex PCR, the TCRdb table keeps only in-frame clones and is missing some. The data show 130,000 to 150,000 clones, with about 78% seen just once and approximately 4% held by the top ten. The source material was PBMCs. These receptors were collected from a man aged 18 to 30 in good health and CMV-seronegative. CDR3s include the opening cysteine and the closing phenylalanine or tryptophan. The order of the fields is CDR3 DNA, CDR3 protein, V gene, D gene, J gene, CDR3 length, clone size. D genes are given only for firm matches. Clone size is not always given. Where it is, it says once, few, many or a class for expanded clones.

DNA: TGTGCCAGCAGCTTAGCGTGGGGGGAAGGTGAGGGTTTGGACGAGCAGTACTTC
CDR3: CASSLAWGEGEGLDEQYF
V: TRBV7-9
D: NA
J: TRBJ2-7
length: 18
size: once

DNA: TGCGCCAGCAGCCAAGGCCCGGGAGTATCCAATGGCTACACCTTC
CDR3: CASSQGPGVSNGYTF
V: TRBV4-1
D: NA
J: TRBJ1-2
length: 15
size: NA

DNA: TGTGCCAGCAGCGTGGAAGGGACAGGTGGGACTGAAGCTTTCTTT
CDR3: CASSVEGTGGTEAFF
V: TRBV9
D: TRBD1
J: TRBJ1-1
length: 15
size: few

DNA: TGTGCCAGCAGCTTGATTGGCAGGGGGCTGGGGAACTATGGCTACACCTTC
CDR3: CASSLIGRGLGNYGYTF
V: TRBV5-6
D: TRBD1
J: TRBJ1-2
length: 17
size: few

DNA: TGTGCCTGGAGTCCCTTTCCCGACGGGGAGACCCAGTACTTC
CDR3: CAWSPFPDGETQYF
V: TRBV30
D: NA
J: TRBJ2-5
length: 14
size: NA

DNA: TGCAGCGTTTACGGCGGAAGCTCCTACGAGCAGTACTTC
CDR3: CSVYGGSSYEQYF
V: TRBV29-1
D: NA
J: TRBJ2-7
length: 13
size: few

DNA: TGTGCCAGCTCGAGAGGGACAGGGGAAGATACGCAGTATTTT
CDR3: CASSRGTGEDTQYF
V: TRBV6-5
D: TRBD1
J: TRBJ2-3
length: 14
size: NA

DNA: TGTGCCAGCAGTTACTCCGGGGGGCGCAGGGGCGGCTACACCTTC
CDR3: CASSYSGGRRGGYTF
V: TRBV6-5
D: NA
J: TRBJ1-2
length: 15
size: NA

DNA: TGTGCCAGCAGCTTAGCTTGGCGGGGCCGAACCTACAATGAGCAGTTCTTC
CDR3: CASSLAWRGRTYNEQFF
V: TRBV7-2
D: NA
J: TRBJ2-1
length: 17
size: NA

DNA: TGTGCCAGCAGTTGCCCCGTAACAGGAATCAACCCCTACGAGCAGTACTTC
CDR3: CASSCPVTGINPYEQYF
V: TRBV27
D: NA
J: TRBJ2-7
length: 17
size: NA